The present T cell receptor (beta chain) was sequenced within a study of tumor-infiltrating lymphocytes in oesophageal squamous cell carcinoma (dated by TCRdb to the mid-2010s). The protocol used for the library was PCR. Reads for this sample came from an Illumina HiSeq 2000. TCRdb itself trimmed the public reads at Q25 with fastp, ran MiXCR and retained productive beta chains. Identical CDR3 proteins give one entry, which carries the most common genes and DNA. The sample table shows some 10,000 distinct CDR3 sequences, and around three fifths are seen once. The top ten constitute around 30% of the sample. This clonotype was recorded a few times. It has no known antigen specificity. Per-nucleotide qualities are absent, and no much larger clonotype sits a single base away. The CDR3 runs 14 amino acids, cysteine and phenylalanine included. The entry retains the CDR3 DNA only, 42 bases that are in frame from base 1. From a lookup of the germline V gene, CDR1 and CDR2 are SGHTA and FQGNSA.

The rearranged segments are TRBV7-2 and TRBJ2-3, and 7 bases in between align with TRBD2. The J call may not be correct, given that the DNA end is closer to TRBJ2-1. The receptor's source is a male donor with esophageal squamous cell carcinoma. The sample consisted of esophageal tumor tissue. The DNA reads as follows: TGTGCCAGCAGCTACTCCGGGACTACACAGAAGCAGTTCTTC. Translated, it reads CASSYSGTTQKQFF.